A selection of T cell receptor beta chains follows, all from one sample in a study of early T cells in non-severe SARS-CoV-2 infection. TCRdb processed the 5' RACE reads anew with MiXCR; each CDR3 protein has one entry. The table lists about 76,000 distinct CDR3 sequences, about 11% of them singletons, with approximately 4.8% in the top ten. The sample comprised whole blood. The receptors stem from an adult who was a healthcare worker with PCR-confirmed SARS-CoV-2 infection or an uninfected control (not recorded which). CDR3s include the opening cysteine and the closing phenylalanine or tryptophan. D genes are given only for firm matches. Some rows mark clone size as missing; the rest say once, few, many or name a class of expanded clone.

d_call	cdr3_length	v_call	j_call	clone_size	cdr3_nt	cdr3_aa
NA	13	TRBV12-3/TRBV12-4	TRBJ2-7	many	TGTGCCAGCAGACGATTGACAGATCACGAGCAGTACTTC	CASRRLTDHEQYF
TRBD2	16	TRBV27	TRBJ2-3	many	TGTGCCAGCAGTTTTCGAGCGGGGGTAGGGACAGATACGCAGTATTTT	CASSFRAGVGTDTQYF
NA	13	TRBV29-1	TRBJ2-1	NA	TGCAGCGTTTCCAGGGGCGACTACAATGAGCAGTTCTTC	CSVSRGDYNEQFF
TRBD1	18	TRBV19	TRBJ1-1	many	TGTGCCAGTAGTATGGGACAGATCCCCCTCACAATGAACACTGAAGCTTTCTTT	CASSMGQIPLTMNTEAFF
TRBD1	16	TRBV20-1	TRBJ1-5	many	TGCAGTGCTGGTACAGGGGGTGCTTATAGCAATCAGCCCCAGCATTTT	CSAGTGGAYSNQPQHF
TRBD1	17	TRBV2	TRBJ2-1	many	TGTGCCAGCAAGGACGAACAGGGGCTGAGCTCCTACAATGAGCAGTTCTTC	CASKDEQGLSSYNEQFF
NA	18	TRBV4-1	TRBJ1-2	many	TGCGCCAGCAGCCAAGTGGAGTTCCGGGACACAACTAACTATGGCTACACCTTC	CASSQVEFRDTTNYGYTF
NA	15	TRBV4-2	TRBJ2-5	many	TGTGCCAGCAGCCAAGACCGTGGGGCGGGGGAGACCCAGTACTTC	CASSQDRGAGETQYF
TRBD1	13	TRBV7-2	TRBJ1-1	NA	TGTGCCAGCAGCCCCGGGACAGGAGTGGAAGCTTTCTTT	CASSPGTGVEAFF
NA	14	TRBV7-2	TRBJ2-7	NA	TGTGCCAGCAGCTTAGGTTTCGGCATGCACGAGCAGTACTTC	CASSLGFGMHEQYF
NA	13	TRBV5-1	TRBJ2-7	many	TGCGCCAGCAGCTTGGGGACCTACTACGAGCAGTACTTC	CASSLGTYYEQYF
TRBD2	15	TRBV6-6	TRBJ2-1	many	TGTGCCAGCAGTTACTCGGGACTAGGAGACAATGAGCAGTTCTTC	CASSYSGLGDNEQFF
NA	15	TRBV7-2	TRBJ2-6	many	TGTGCCAGCAGCTTCCGGGTAGCTGGGGCCAACGTCCTGACTTTC	CASSFRVAGANVLTF
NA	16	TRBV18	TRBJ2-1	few	TGTGCCAGCTCACCCCCCCGGGTGACAGGAACAAATGAGCAGTTCTTC	CASSPPRVTGTNEQFF
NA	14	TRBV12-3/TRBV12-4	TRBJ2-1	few	TGTGCCAGCAGTTTCTGGGGGCTGTACAATGAGCAGTTCTTC	CASSFWGLYNEQFF
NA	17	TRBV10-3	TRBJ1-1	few	TGTGCCATCAGTGTGGAGGGGTATACCGAGAAGAACACTGAAGCTTTCTTT	CAISVEGYTEKNTEAFF
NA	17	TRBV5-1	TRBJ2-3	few	TGCGCCAGCAGCTTGGTGTTGGCGGGGGCCAGCACAGATACGCAGTATTTT	CASSLVLAGASTDTQYF
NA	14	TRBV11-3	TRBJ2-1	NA	TGTGCCAGCAGCTTTCGGGGGCGGTTGGGTGAGCAGTTCTTC	CASSFRGRLGEQFF
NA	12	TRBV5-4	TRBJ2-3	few	TGTGCCAGCAGCTCCAGGTGGAATACGCAGTATTTT	CASSSRWNTQYF
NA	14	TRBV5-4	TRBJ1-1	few	TGTGCCAGCAGCGGAGGGGCGGGTAACACTGAAGCTTTCTTT	CASSGGAGNTEAFF
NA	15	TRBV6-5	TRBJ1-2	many	TGTGCCAGCAGTTACCAAAATCAGGGGTCCTATGGCTACACCTTC	CASSYQNQGSYGYTF
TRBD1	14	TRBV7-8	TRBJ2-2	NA	TGTGCCAGCCCAAGGACAGGGAGGACCGGGGAGCTGTTTTTT	CASPRTGRTGELFF
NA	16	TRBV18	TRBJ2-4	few	TGTGCCAGCTCACCTCAATCGACGGTAGCCAAAAACATTCAGTACTTC	CASSPQSTVAKNIQYF
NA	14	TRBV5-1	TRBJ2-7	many	TGCGCCAGCAGCATCTACAGTGGAACCTACGAGCAGTACTTC	CASSIYSGTYEQYF
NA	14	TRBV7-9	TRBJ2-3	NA	TGTGCCAGCACCCCCGCGGGGGCCGCAGATACGCAGTATTTT	CASTPAGAADTQYF
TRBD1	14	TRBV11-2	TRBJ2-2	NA	TGTGCCAGCTCTCGGACAGGGGACACCGGGGAGCTGTTTTTT	CASSRTGDTGELFF
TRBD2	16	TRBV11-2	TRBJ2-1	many	TGTGCCAGCAGCTTAGATCCTAGCGGGGGGGACAATGAGCAGTTCTTC	CASSLDPSGGDNEQFF
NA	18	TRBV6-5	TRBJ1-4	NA	TGTGCCAGCAGTTACTCCCGACATGGGGCTACAACTAATGAAAAACTGTTTTTT	CASSYSRHGATTNEKLFF
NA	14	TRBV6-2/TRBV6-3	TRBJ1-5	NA	TGTGCCAGCAGTTACTCGCGGAGCAATCAGCCCCAGCATTTT	CASSYSRSNQPQHF
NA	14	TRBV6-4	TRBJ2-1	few	TGTGCCAGCAGTGAGGGGGGGCTCTACAATGAGCAGTTCTTC	CASSEGGLYNEQFF